This T cell receptor (beta chain) was sequenced during a study of blood T cell repertoires in COVID-19. At the level of the study: The study drew acute and convalescent COVID-19 samples from the United States, Italy and Spain. In each case, the material was cDNA or gDNA derived from T cells, B-cell-depleted T cells, or PBMCs.

Source study methods: How many nucleated cells were present was estimated from reference gene primer amplification. Generated by immunoSEQ multiplex PCR, the TCRdb table keeps only in-frame clones and is missing some. V and J calls and clone size are copied from that table; D and trimming were computed from the DNA. The sample includes over 85,000 clones, nearly 90% seen only once; the top ten take more than 4.5%. The CDR3 consists of 15 residues. Per germline, CDR1 SGHRS and CDR2 YFSETQ. Trimming pared 0 bases from V and 2 bases from J, leaving 12 bases between. The rearrangement uses TRBV5-1 and TRBJ2-7; possible D gene TRBD1, 5 bases. Source material: peripheral blood. The sequence derives from a man between 65 and 85 years old with acute or convalescent COVID-19. The CDR3 sequence is CASSLAEQAPYEQYF. In DNA, the CDR3 is TGCGCCAGCAGCTTGGCCGAACAGGCCCCCTACGAGCAGTACTTC. The full variable domain, in which reference TRBV5-1 and TRBJ2-7 provide the parts outside the CDR3, is KAGVTQTPRYLIKTRGQQVTLSCSPISGHRSVSWYQQTPGQGLQFLFEYFSETQRNKGNFPGRFSGRQFSNSRSEMNVSTLELGDSALYLCASSLAEQAPYEQYFGPGTRLTVT.